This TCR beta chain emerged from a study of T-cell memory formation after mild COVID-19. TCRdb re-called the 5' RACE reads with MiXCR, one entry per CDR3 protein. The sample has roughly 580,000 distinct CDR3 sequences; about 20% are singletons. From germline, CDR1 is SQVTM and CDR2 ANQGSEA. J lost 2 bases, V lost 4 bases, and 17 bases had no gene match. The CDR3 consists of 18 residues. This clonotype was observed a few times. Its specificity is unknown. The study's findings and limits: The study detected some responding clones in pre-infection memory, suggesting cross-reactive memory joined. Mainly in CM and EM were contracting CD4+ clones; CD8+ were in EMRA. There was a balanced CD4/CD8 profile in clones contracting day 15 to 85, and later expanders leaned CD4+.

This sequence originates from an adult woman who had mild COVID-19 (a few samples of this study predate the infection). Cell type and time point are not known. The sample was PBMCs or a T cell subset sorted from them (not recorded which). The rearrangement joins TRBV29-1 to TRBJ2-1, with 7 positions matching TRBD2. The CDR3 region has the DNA TGCAGCGTTGGAGGGGAGGCTAGCGGAGACCCGACCTACAATGAGCAGTTCTTC. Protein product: CSVGGEASGDPTYNEQFF.